A single sample is the source of the 14 T cell receptor beta chains below, sequenced in a study of T cells in localized non-small cell lung cancer. Sequenced by immunoSEQ multiplex PCR; TCRdb stores in-frame clones only, minus some. The table shows tens of thousands of clones, with around nine tenths occurring only once. The sample here was peripheral blood, taken before any cancer treatment. Every receptor here comes from a woman aged 40-69 years with stage I squamous cell lung carcinoma.

This clone was seen just once. The chain carries TRBV6-6 and TRBJ1-1, with no clear D. The CDR3 spans 13 residues. Germline CDR1 reads MNHNY; CDR2 reads SVGAGI (reference sequence). The V gene lost 0 bases and the J gene lost 5 bases, with 7 bases spanning the gap. CDR3 in DNA: TGTGCCAGCAGTTACTCGACGGGGACTGAAGCTTTCTTT. It codes for CASSYSTGTEAFF.

This sequence joins TRBV18 and TRBJ1-2; D is possibly TRBD1 (6 bases). This CDR3 contains 14 residues. V gave up 0 bases and J gave up 8 bases, with 13 bases separating them. Germline values: CDR1 KGHSH, CDR2 LQKENI. Here the CDR3 reads CASSPPAGARGYTF. DNA for the CDR3: TGTGCCAGCTCACCACCTGCAGGGGCGAGGGGCTACACCTTC.

This clone was observed a handful of times. This sequence joins TRBV18 and TRBJ1-2; 9 nucleotides line up with TRBD1. The CDR3 is made up of 16 amino acids. Unmatched junction bases numbered 13, after V lost 3 bases and J lost 8 bases. Looked up from germline, CDR1 is KGHSH and CDR2 is LQKENI. The DNA of the CDR3 is TGTGCCAGCTCACCCTCCCTTGGACAGGGGAAAGAAGGCTACACCTTC. Translation gives CASSPSLGQGKEGYTF.

This clone was seen more than once but under ten times. This chain connects TRBV7-9 to TRBJ2-7; D unclear. Germline CDR1 reads SEHNR; CDR2 reads FQNEAQ (reference sequence). V was shortened by 2 bases and J by 3 bases, with 5 bases between the two germline ends. The CDR3 consists of 12 residues. As DNA, the CDR3 is TGTGCCAGCAGCTTAATCGTCTACGAGCAGTACTTC. It specifies CASSLIVYEQYF.

This rearrangement joins TRBV12-5 to TRBJ1-3; D not resolved. Deletions cut 1 base from V and 3 bases from J, with 7 bases between. Per germline, CDR1 LGHNT and CDR2 FRNRAP. The CDR3 loop spans 14 amino acids. DNA for the CDR3: TGTGCTAGTGGTTTGGGGCAGCGTGGAAACACCATATATTTT. Translated, it gives CASGLGQRGNTIYF.

This rearrangement joins TRBV21-1 to TRBJ2-5; the table's TRBD1 call for D was not verified on the DNA. TRBV21-1 corresponds to a pseudogene. The CDR3 extends over 17 amino acids. CDR3 DNA sequence: TGTGCCAGCAGCAAAGGGGACAGGGGAGGGGAAGAAGAGACCCAGTACTTC. Translated: CASSKGDRGGEEETQYF.

In nucleotides, the CDR3 is TGTGCCAGCAGGGCAGGGGTGAACACTGAAGCTTTCTTT. It yields the protein CASRAGVNTEAFF. The chain is built from TRBV6-5 and TRBJ1-1, with D possibly TRBD1 on 6 matching bases. The V end lost 6 bases, the J end lost 0 bases, and 8 bases lay between the germline ends. The CDR3 length is 13 residues. Germline V gene sequence: CDR1 MNHEY, CDR2 SVGAGI.

The V gene is TRBV6-6, the J gene TRBJ1-1; a weak D match, TRBD1 (6 bases). Germline CDR1 MNHNY, CDR2 SVGAGI (reference sequence). The V and J ends lost 8 bases and 3 bases respectively, with 16 bases between them. The CDR3 has 14 amino acids. CDR3 nucleotides: TGTGCCAGCTTTTCGACAGGCTTGGACACTGAAGCTTTCTTT. It codes for CASFSTGLDTEAFF.

The chain links TRBV4-2 to TRBJ2-7; 12 nucleotides match TRBD2. Per germline, CDR1 LGHNA and CDR2 YNFKEQ. V was pared by 0 bases and J by 6 bases, with 6 bases of the junction left unmatched. This CDR3 has 16 amino acids. This CDR3 reads CASSQESSGGAREQYF. DNA for the CDR3: TGTGCCAGCAGCCAAGAATCTAGCGGGGGGGCCCGCGAGCAGTACTTC.

V usage is TRBV10-1 and J usage is TRBJ2-1; 8 bases align to TRBD2. J gave up 5 bases and V 6 bases, and 9 bases lay outside the gene matches. Germline loops: CDR1 WNHNN, CDR2 SYGVQD (reference sequence). The CDR3 is made up of 15 amino acids. CDR3 sequence (DNA): TGCGCCAGCAGCGATAGTCGGGGGGGGAACAATGAGCAGTTCTTC. Encoded protein: CASSDSRGGNNEQFF.

The J gene is TRBJ2-7, the V gene TRBV2, with D possibly being TRBD1 or TRBD2 (7 bases each). V lost 2 bases to trimming and J lost 3 bases, with 26 bases between them. The CDR3 is 19 amino acids. The germline V gene has CDR1 SNHLY and CDR2 FYNNEI. For the CDR3, the DNA is TGTGCCAGCAGTGAACGAGGGGGGGTACTTTCAGACAGGGTCTACGAGCAGTACTTC. This codes for CASSERGGVLSDRVYEQYF. The whole variable domain, remainder taken from reference TRBV2 and TRBJ2-7, is EPEVTQTPSHQVTQMGQEVILRCVPISNHLYFYWYRQILGQKVEFLVSFYNNEISEKSEIFDDQFSVERPDGSNFTLKIRSTKLEDSAMYFCASSERGGVLSDRVYEQYFGPGTRLTVT.

CDR3 nucleotides: TGTGCCAGCAGTCTAACAGGGGTCGGTGAAAAACTGTTTTTT. Residues: CASSLTGVGEKLFF. The rearrangement uses TRBV2 and TRBJ1-4; 7 nucleotides align to TRBD1. The germline V gene has CDR1 SNHLY and CDR2 FYNNEI. With V trimmed by 5 bases and J by 7 bases, 7 bases remained unmatched. CDR3 length: 14 residues.

This rearrangement joins TRBV27 to TRBJ1-2; 11 nucleotides align to TRBD1. With V trimmed by 6 bases and J by 7 bases, 10 bases remained unmatched. CDR1 and CDR2 (germline): MNHEY, SMNVEV (reference sequence). This CDR3 has 15 amino acids. CDR3 sequence reads: CASSFSLGTGGGYTF. CDR3 bases: TGTGCCAGCAGCTTCTCCCTCGGGACAGGGGGTGGCTACACCTTC.

Only a few counts were recorded for this clone. The CDR3 reads CASSLGSSNQPQHF. Here the CDR3 DNA reads TGTGCCAGCAGCTTAGGAAGTAGCAATCAGCCCCAGCATTTT. The rearrangement links TRBV5-5 to TRBJ1-5, with unresolved D. The CDR3 length is 14 residues. V was pared by 2 bases and J by 0 bases, with 6 bases between. Germline V CDR1 and CDR2: SGHKS, YYEKEE (reference sequence). Full variable domain (remainder filled in from reference TRBV5-5 and TRBJ1-5): DAGVTQSPTHLIKTRGQQVTLRCSPISGHKSVSWYQQVLGQGPQFIFQYYEKEERGRGNFPDRFSARQFPNYSSELNVNALLLGDSALYLCASSLGSSNQPQHFGDGTRLSIL.